What follows describes a single T cell receptor beta chain. Its antigen is currently not known. No per-base quality is available; no much larger clone lies one base away. Compared with germline, V lacks 7 bases and J lacks 6 bases; bases without a gene match: 13. Looking up the germline V gene (reference sequence) yields CDR1 SEHNR and CDR2 FQNEAQ. The CDR3, from cysteine to phenylalanine, totals 15 residues. Only the CDR3 portion is preserved as DNA: 45 bases, with reading frame beginning at the first base. This sample stems from a study of PD-1 blockade in classical Hodgkin lymphoma (dated by TCRdb to 2020 to 2021). Regarding the study in general: Nivolumab dosing was 3 mg/kg intravenously every 2 weeks, continuing until either disease progression or unacceptable toxicity. A peripheral blood immune signature of response to PD-1 blockade in classical Hodgkin lymphoma was defined using TCR beta sequencing and CyTOF.

Summary of the overall study and its limitations: Lower diversity was seen in patients whose nivolumab began less than 1 year after ASCT, and these patients were left out of later analyses so that immune reconstitution would not confound the results. Trial patients with a complete response had baseline diversity similar to that of newly diagnosed patients, while partial responders and progressors had significantly lower diversity. Only a single clinical trial cohort was studied, and what caused the repertoire differences, possibly disease activity or prior therapy, remained undefined. By C4D1, a significant rise was seen in CD4+ TCR diversity but not in CD8+ TCR diversity (p=0.0027 vs p=0.16), and the rise was most apparent among complete responders (p=0.02). Baseline TCR diversity was reported to be lower in newly diagnosed patients than in healthy donors, and even lower in relapsed/refractory patients.

The meaning of the sample's time point label: cycle 2 day 1 (C2D1) of nivolumab. Every trial patient had relapsed following autologous stem cell transplantation, and prior brentuximab vedotin exposure was what differed among cohorts A, B and C. A total of fewer than 70 patients with relapsed/refractory classical Hodgkin lymphoma made up the trial cohort, and each patient's best overall response was complete response, partial response or progressive disease. Single-agent nivolumab was administered to trial patients in the multi-cohort phase II CheckMate 205 trial. An independent review committee assessed best overall response by applying the 2007 International Working Group response criteria. Trial PBMCs were collected immediately before nivolumab initiation (C1D1) and during therapy at cycle 2 day 1 and cycle 4 day 1. Peripheral blood was collected in 8 mL Vacutainer Cell Preparation Tubes, from which PBMCs were isolated by centrifugation and then cryopreserved.

Genomic DNA was extracted with the Qiagen DNeasy kit from unsorted PBMCs and from negatively selected CD4+ and CD8+ fractions. TCR beta CDR3 regions were subjected to amplification by immunoSEQ multiplex PCR with primers that anneal to V and J segments. A synthetic immune receptor repertoire was used to minimize amplification bias, and any remaining bias was removed computationally after sequencing. In the source study's methods: Repertoire diversity was quantified as the Shannon entropy index using custom Python scripts. Unsorted, CD4+ and CD8+ repertoires were examined separately, except in combined analyses, for which CD4+ and CD8+ sequences were merged in silico. Clonal expansion was defined as at least a 2-fold frequency increase after treatment relative to C1D1, with a pseudocount of 0.5 for undetected baseline clones. Singleton clones were defined as clones with 0 or 1 copy at C1D1, and non-singleton clones were defined as clones with 2 or more copies. By matching protein sequences in sorted samples from the same patient, clones expanded in unsorted samples were annotated as CD4+, CD8+ or unknown. Diversity changes from C1D1 to C4D1 were tested in paired samples using Wilcoxon tests. Imported from immuneACCESS, the table was reduced by TCRdb to in-frame sequences with V and J called. These copies leave out some clones; in studies compared against another copy, an unresolved V gene accounts for under half, and the cause of the remainder is not known. The DNA was the basis for D and trimming; V, J and clone size are from that table. The sample table lists about 22,000 clones, about three quarters of them with a count of one. The ten largest clones add up to roughly 8% of the sample.

Specimen: peripheral blood mononuclear cells (PBMCs), collected before the second cycle of nivolumab. The source of this sequence is a human donor with classical Hodgkin lymphoma. The receptor chain draws on TRBV7-9 and TRBJ2-7; TRBD1 agrees with 9 junctional bases. The base sequence is TGTGCCAGCACCCCGACGGGGGACAGGGCGGCCGAGCAGTACTTC. Translated, it gives CASTPTGDRAAEQYF.